What follows are 26 T cell receptor beta chains derived from one specimen sequenced in a study of cytomegalovirus exposure and HLA in healthy donors. PCR employed 60 Vbeta and 13 Jbeta primers. Only in-frame clones appear in the TCRdb table, and some are missing; sequencing was by immunoSEQ multiplex PCR. The sample has about 240,000 clones, roughly 78% seen once; the top ten hold under 0.6%. Sample: PBMCs. The receptors originated from a boy under 18 in good health and CMV-seronegative.

The chain couples TRBV9 to TRBJ2-5; weak D call: TRBD2 (5 bases). This CDR3 region has 13 residues. Germline V gives CDR1 SGDLS, CDR2 YYNGEE. Trimming removed 4 bases at V and 3 bases at J, with 10 bases between. CDR3 in amino acids: CASSRGGKETQYF. CDR3 coding DNA: TGTGCCAGCAGCCGGGGTGGCAAAGAGACCCAGTACTTC.

This clone turned up a few times. The rearrangement joins TRBV10-2 to TRBJ1-1, with D unresolved. The V gene lost 2 bases and the J gene lost 7 bases, with 11 bases spanning the gap. The CDR3 has 13 residues. The germline V gene has CDR1 WSHSY and CDR2 SAAADI. The CDR3 reads CASSEIAVGEAFF. The DNA of the CDR3 is TGCGCCAGCAGTGAGATCGCGGTGGGTGAAGCTTTCTTT.

The chain employs TRBV21-1 and TRBJ1-5. TRBV21-1 represents a pseudogene. This CDR3 has 15 residues. CDR3 loop: CASTRIYPPYQPQHF. Written as DNA, the CDR3 is TGTGCCAGCACTAGAATATACCCCCCCTATCAGCCCCAGCATTTT.

The chain's CDR3 is CASSRTPNTEAFF. CDR3 DNA: TGTGCCAGCAGCCGGACACCGAACACTGAAGCTTTCTTT. V gene TRBV11-2 combines with J gene TRBJ1-1, with a weak D call TRBD1 (5 bases). The CDR3 has 13 residues. The ends were cut back, 5 bases at V and 1 base at J, with 8 bases in the middle. The germline V gene has CDR1 SGHAT and CDR2 FQNNGV.

The chain combines TRBV6-1 with TRBJ2-3; D remains unclear. The CDR3 covers 17 residues. Germline CDR1 reads MNHNS; CDR2 reads SASEGT. V dropped 3 bases and J dropped 2 bases, with 18 bases sitting between them. The DNA of the CDR3 is TGTGCCAGCAGTGAGATCCCGCCGGGTTACTCCACAGATACGCAGTATTTT. Translation: CASSEIPPGYSTDTQYF.

The V and J genes are TRBV11-2 and TRBJ2-2; 7 nucleotides line up with TRBD2. This CDR3 region has 18 residues. With V trimmed by 4 bases and J by 3 bases, 14 bases remained unmatched. Germline assignment: CDR1 SGHAT and CDR2 FQNNGV. CDR3 region: CASSSGLLGRADTGELFF. The CDR3 nucleotides are TGTGCCAGCAGCTCCGGGTTATTAGGGAGGGCGGACACCGGGGAGCTGTTTTTT. Full variable domain (remainder filled in from reference TRBV11-2 and TRBJ2-2): EAGVAQSPRYKIIEKRQSVAFWCNPISGHATLYWYQQILGQGPKLLIQFQNNGVVDDSQLPKDRFSAERLKGVDSTLKIQPAKLEDSAVYLCASSSGLLGRADTGELFFGEGSRLTVL.

The genes are TRBV6-1 and TRBJ2-7; 11 bases map to TRBD1. V was clipped by 3 bases and J by 2 bases; unmatched bases: 3. The CDR3 runs 15 residues. Looked up from germline, CDR1 is MNHNS and CDR2 is SASEGT. The CDR3, as DNA: TGTGCCAGCAGTGAGGGACAGGGGGACCCCTACGAGCAGTACTTC. This sequence encodes CASSEGQGDPYEQYF.

The chain combines TRBV2 with TRBJ2-7, with 10 positions matching TRBD1. With V trimmed by 7 bases and J by 6 bases, 6 bases remained unmatched. Germline assignment: CDR1 SNHLY and CDR2 FYNNEI. CDR3 length: 13 residues. The CDR3 sequence: CASTAGTGVEQYF. CDR3 nucleotides: TGTGCCAGCACAGCCGGGACAGGGGTCGAGCAGTACTTC.

This chain connects TRBV6-4 to TRBJ2-2; 7 nucleotides align to TRBD1. Germline assignment: CDR1 MRHNA and CDR2 SNTAGT. V was pared by 4 bases and J by 4 bases, with 3 bases of the junction left unmatched. The CDR3 consists of 14 residues. CDR3 bases: TGTGCCAGCAGTGCAGCAGGGGGCACCGGGGAGCTGTTTTTT. Translating it yields CASSAAGGTGELFF.

V usage is TRBV6-5 and J usage is TRBJ2-3, with 7 bases aligning to TRBD2. In germline, CDR1 is MNHEY, CDR2 SVGAGI. The CDR3 contains 13 residues. V dropped 5 bases and J dropped 4; count of bases not matched to a gene: 3. DNA of the CDR3: TGTGCCAGCAGTGGACTAGGGGCAGATACGCAGTATTTT. This sequence encodes CASSGLGADTQYF.

In its sample, this clone was seen once. The chain joins TRBV30 to TRBJ2-5; D may be TRBD2 (6 bases). CDR3 length equals 13 residues. V lost 1 base and J 4 bases, leaving 10 bases between the germline ends. Germline values: CDR1 GTSNPN, CDR2 SVGIG (reference sequence). In DNA, the CDR3 is TGTGCCTGGAGTGCAATCGGGGGAGAGACCCAGTACTTC. It translates to CAWSAIGGETQYF. Using reference TRBV30 and TRBJ2-5 for the parts outside the CDR3, the full variable domain is SQTIHQWPATLVQPVGSPLSLECTVEGTSNPNLYWYRQAAGRGLQLLFYSVGIGQISSEVPQNLSASRPQDRQFILSSKKLLLSDSGFYLCAWSAIGGETQYFGPGTRLLVL.

The V gene is TRBV9, the J gene TRBJ2-7; D may be TRBD1 (6 bases). The V end was cut by 0 bases, the J end by 3 bases, with 13 bases between. This CDR3 has 15 amino acids. The V gene's germline CDR1 is SGDLS and CDR2 YYNGEE. DNA for the CDR3: TGTGCCAGCAGCGTAGATCCAGGGGTAGGCTACGAGCAGTACTTC. Protein: CASSVDPGVGYEQYF.

This chain connects TRBV7-3 to TRBJ2-3, with 11 bases matching TRBD1. J lost 0 bases, V lost 2 bases, and 7 bases had no gene match. CDR3 length: 18 amino acids. Germline assignment: CDR1 SGHTA and CDR2 FQGTGA. CDR3 in DNA: TGTGCCAGCAGCTTAGGGCCAGGACAGGGGGCGAGCACAGATACGCAGTATTTT. Translated: CASSLGPGQGASTDTQYF.

V is TRBV30 and J is TRBJ1-5; D is uncertain. CDR3 size: 15 residues. The V gene's germline CDR1 is GTSNPN and CDR2 SVGIG (reference sequence). Trimming removed 0 bases at V and 3 bases at J, with 12 bases between. CDR3 in DNA: TGTGCCTGGAGTGTACTCGGCGGAACCAATCAGCCCCAGCATTTT. This sequence encodes CAWSVLGGTNQPQHF.

V and J are TRBV21-1 and TRBJ1-5; TRBD1, the D gene given by the table, was not confirmed from the DNA. TRBV21-1 is a listed pseudogene. The CDR3 is made up of 15 amino acids. CDR3 loop: CASSKKNRVDQPQHF. As DNA, the CDR3 is TGTGCCAGCAGCAAAAAGAACAGGGTGGATCAGCCCCAGCATTTT.

The chain links TRBV15 to TRBJ1-2, with D possibly TRBD1 on 5 matching bases. CDR1 and CDR2 from the germline V gene are LNHNV and YYDKDF (reference sequence). Trimming removed 1 base at V and 0 bases at J, with 15 bases between. This CDR3 spans 17 amino acids. As DNA, the CDR3 is TGTGCCACCAGCAGAGGGCCCAGGGTAGGGCCTAACTATGGCTACACCTTC. It translates to CATSRGPRVGPNYGYTF.

The rearrangement uses TRBV30 and TRBJ1-3, with D hard to call. V was clipped by 2 bases and J by 0 bases, with 5 bases between them. Per germline, CDR1 GTSNPN and CDR2 SVGIG (reference sequence). CDR3 length: 13 amino acids. CDR3 nucleotide sequence: TGTGCCTGGAGTCGGGACTCTGGAAACACCATATATTTT. Translation gives CAWSRDSGNTIYF.

This clone occurred once. The V call is TRBV7-3, the J call TRBJ2-2; a possible D gene is TRBD2 (5 bases). The V and J ends lost 3 bases and 1 base respectively, with 6 bases between them. CDR3 length equals 14 residues. Germline values: CDR1 SGHTA, CDR2 FQGTGA. CDR3 in amino acids: CASSFGKNTGELFF. CDR3 sequence (DNA): TGTGCCAGCAGCTTCGGGAAGAACACCGGGGAGCTGTTTTTT.

This clone came up once. The DNA of the CDR3 is TGTGCCAGCACTCGGGGGGGAGGAGATACGCAGTATTTT. Its translation is CASTRGGGDTQYF. This chain uses TRBV27 with TRBJ2-3, with TRBD2 identical over 8 bases. The CDR3 is made up of 13 amino acids. CDR1 is MNHEY, CDR2 SMNVEV, per germline (reference sequence). J lost 5 bases, V lost 7 bases, and 5 bases had no gene match.

V is TRBV18 and J is TRBJ2-5; 14 bases are shared with TRBD2. The CDR3 is made up of 15 amino acids. Germline-derived CDR1 and CDR2 are KGHSH and LQKENI. The V gene end was trimmed by 6 bases and the J gene end by 4 bases; junction bases not matched to a gene: 4. Here the CDR3 DNA reads TGTGCCAGCTCGCCGACTAGCGGGGGGGCAGAGACCCAGTACTTC. Translating it yields CASSPTSGGAETQYF.

This clone was counted a few times. The chain has TRBV6-1 and TRBJ2-1, with D tentatively TRBD1 (7 bases). CDR1 and CDR2 from the germline V gene are MNHNS and SASEGT. The CDR3 length is 15 residues. V lost 8 bases and J 8 bases, leaving 22 bases between the germline ends. CDR3 region: CASLPQGEEFDEQFF. CDR3 DNA: TGTGCCAGCCTTCCCCAGGGGGAGGAATTCGATGAGCAGTTCTTC.

The gene calls are TRBV19 and TRBJ1-2; D gene uncertain. From germline, CDR1 is LNHDA and CDR2 SQIVND (reference sequence). Trimming stripped 7 bases from V and 5 bases from J, with 11 bases between. The CDR3 contains 12 residues. The CDR3 reads CASKPGGYGYTF. The DNA for the CDR3 is TGTGCCAGTAAACCAGGCGGGTATGGCTACACCTTC.

This rearrangement joins TRBV6-5 to TRBJ2-7; 9 bases fit TRBD2. CDR3 length: 15 amino acids. The germline V gene encodes CDR1 MNHEY and CDR2 SVGAGI. V trimming: 6 bases; J trimming: 6 bases; junction bases outside the gene matches: 12. CDR3 sequence reads: CASRYTGTSKSEQYF. The CDR3 bases are TGTGCCAGCAGGTATACCGGGACTAGCAAGTCCGAGCAGTACTTC.

On this clone: The junction and the germline gene differ at one end; a read error may be behind it. As DNA, the CDR3 is TGTGCCAGCAGCTTGGGCCAGGCGAACAGTGAAGCTTTCTTT. Translation gives CASSLGQANSEAFF. The chain couples TRBV5-4 to TRBJ1-1; D remains ambiguous. The CDR3 runs to 14 residues. Germline CDR1 SGHNT, CDR2 YYREEE (reference sequence).

The chain combines TRBV2 with TRBJ2-7, with 9 positions matching TRBD1. The CDR3 loop spans 14 amino acids. Germline V gene sequence: CDR1 SNHLY, CDR2 FYNNEI. V shed 4 bases, J shed 6 bases, and the junction held 7 bases outside the gene matches. The CDR3 coding sequence is TGTGCCAGCAGTGGAAAGGGACAGGGTGGCGAGCAGTACTTC. Its translation: CASSGKGQGGEQYF.

The V gene is TRBV4-2, the J gene TRBJ1-2; 8 bases align to TRBD1. The junction had 9 bases not matched to a gene; V was cut back by 2 bases and J by 1 base. Per germline, CDR1 LGHNA and CDR2 YNFKEQ. The CDR3 has 17 amino acids. For the CDR3, the DNA is TGTGCCAGCAGCCAAAACGGGCGGACAGGGCTTAACTATGGCTACACCTTC. Its protein is CASSQNGRTGLNYGYTF.